These 15 T cell receptor beta chains were all obtained from the same sample, sequenced in a study of CD8+CD57+ T cells in acquired aplastic anemia. Researchers used genomic DNA as the template to profile TCR beta VDJ and CDR3. TCRdb redid the calling of the reads with MiXCR, one entry per CDR3 protein. Among a few hundred thousand distinct CDR3 sequences, roughly 53% were seen once, and the ten largest hold under 1.5%. CD8+CD57+ cell expansion had been shown by flow cytometry in patients chosen for sequencing. Input material: sorted CD4+, CD8+, or CD8+CD57+ T cells (not recorded which) from PBMCs. The receptor source for this set is a human donor with aplastic anemia.

This clonotype has at least ten counts. The genes are TRBV20-1 and TRBJ2-7, with no clear D. Trimming took off 3 bases at V and 0 bases at J, with 6 bases between the two ends. Germline CDR1 is DFQATT and CDR2 is SNEGSKA (reference sequence). This CDR3 comprises 12 residues. The CDR3 sequence is CSASYSSYEQYF. CDR3 coding DNA: TGCAGTGCTAGTTACAGCTCCTACGAGCAGTACTTC.

Ten or more counts support this clonotype. The CDR3 sequence is CATSRDRVGEQFF. CDR3 nucleotide sequence: TGTGCCACCAGCAGAGACAGGGTGGGTGAGCAGTTCTTC. The chain uses TRBV15 and TRBJ2-1; TRBD1 might be the D (5 bases). The V end was cut by 0 bases, the J end by 9 bases, with 9 bases between. Germline V gene data show CDR1 as LNHNV and CDR2 as YYDKDF (reference sequence). CDR3 length: 13 residues.

Comment on this clonotype: The junction shows a germline mismatch at one end, possibly a read error. V gene TRBV10-3 combines with J gene TRBJ1-2; D not certain. In germline, CDR1 is ENHRY, CDR2 SYGVKD. The CDR3 is 13 amino acids. The CDR3 DNA follows: TGTGCCAGCAGTGCTAGAACGTCCTATGGCTACACCTTC. It translates to CASSARTSYGYTF.

This clonotype has only a few counts. This rearrangement joins TRBV7-9 to TRBJ1-6; D perhaps matches TRBD1 (5 bases). The V end lost 6 bases, the J end lost 8 bases, and 14 bases lay between the germline ends. Germline V gene sequence: CDR1 SEHNR, CDR2 FQNEAQ (reference sequence). The CDR3 consists of 14 residues. In DNA, the CDR3 is TGTGCCAGCAGGTGGGAGCAAGGGGATTCACCCCTCCACTTT. The encoded protein is CASRWEQGDSPLHF.

At least ten counts were recorded for this clonotype. This sequence joins TRBV9 and TRBJ2-1, with 8 bases that match TRBD2. The length of the CDR3 is 15 residues. The germline V gene encodes CDR1 SGDLS and CDR2 YYNGEE. Trimming cost V 0 bases and J 6 bases; bases outside gene matches: 5. CDR3 nucleotide sequence: TGTGCCAGCAGCGTAGAAGGCGGGAGGACCAATGAGCAGTTCTTC. The encoded protein is CASSVEGGRTNEQFF.

Notes on this clonotype: Here the CDR3 omits its conserved ending phenylalanine or tryptophan, so a read error is the likely source. The DNA is omitted, as the CDR3 cannot be located on it reliably, and the CDR3 follows TCRdb's listing. The rearrangement uses TRBV11-2 and TRBJ1-1; TRBD1 is the table's D call, not checked against the DNA. The CDR3 spans 12 residues, counting both ends. Germline CDR1 SGHAT, CDR2 FQNNGV. The CDR3 sequence: CASSQIGQGAVY.

This clonotype was counted once. CDR3 residues: CSAPALAGGTNEQFF. The CDR3 DNA reads as TGCAGTGCTCCCGCATTGGCGGGGGGTACCAATGAGCAGTTCTTC. This chain links TRBV20-1 with TRBJ2-1; the match to TRBD2 covers 8 bases. Germline CDR1 DFQATT, CDR2 SNEGSKA (reference sequence). V was pared by 5 bases and J by 6 bases, with 12 bases of the junction left unmatched. The CDR3 spans 15 residues.

The genes are TRBV18 and TRBJ1-3, with D hard to call. V lost 0 bases and J 1 base, leaving 10 bases between the germline ends. The CDR3 length is 16 residues. In germline, CDR1 is KGHSH, CDR2 LQKENI. The CDR3 nucleotides read TGTGCCAGCTCACCACCAGCCGGGCATTCTGGAAACACCATATATTTT. Its translation: CASSPPAGHSGNTIYF.

This clonotype was detected a few times. This sequence joins TRBV7-8 and TRBJ1-6; 9 nucleotides align to TRBD1. The V and J ends lost 3 bases and 10 bases, in that order; junction bases with no gene match: 7. CDR3 length equals 15 residues. Germline V gives CDR1 SGHVS, CDR2 FQNEAQ. The CDR3 region is CASSFGRGQGSPLHF. DNA of the CDR3: TGTGCCAGCAGCTTTGGTCGGGGACAGGGATCACCCCTCCACTTT.

In this sample, this clonotype turned up a few times. The CDR3 nucleotides read TGCAGCGGAGCACAGGGGGGGACGAGCACTGAAGCTTTCTTT. It specifies CSGAQGGTSTEAFF. The rearrangement links TRBV29-1 to TRBJ1-1, with 8 bases matching TRBD1. There are 14 residues in the CDR3. Germline trimming cut 7 bases from V and 4 bases from J; bases unmatched to any gene: 11. CDR1 SQVTM and CDR2 ANQGSEA come from the germline V gene.

This clonotype was seen many times. The chain uses TRBV5-1 and TRBJ2-1; no clear D gene. V shed 0 bases and J shed 7 bases, with 5 bases lying between them. The CDR3 consists of 12 residues. Germline CDR1 and CDR2: SGHRS and YFSETQ. The CDR3 region has the DNA TGCGCCAGCAGCTTGGACATGAATGAGCAGTTCTTC. This codes for CASSLDMNEQFF.

This clonotype has ten or more counts. This chain links TRBV20-1 with TRBJ2-5; D remains unclear. V was trimmed by 3 bases and J by 4 bases, leaving 21 bases between them. The germline CDR1 and CDR2 sequences are DFQATT and SNEGSKA (reference sequence). This CDR3 spans 16 amino acids. CDR3 DNA sequence: TGCAGTGCTAGTAAAGTGATAGGACGGATAAGAGAGACCCAGTACTTC. Residues: CSASKVIGRIRETQYF.

The chain combines TRBV6-2 or TRBV6-3 with TRBJ2-3; 8 nucleotides align to TRBD1. Germline CDR1 reads MNHEY; CDR2 reads SVGEGT. Trimming took 7 bases from V and 3 from J; bases not matched to a gene: 6. The CDR3 spans 14 residues. CDR3 DNA sequence: TGTGCCAGCATCAGACAGGGGCGGACAGATACGCAGTATTTT. Translating gives CASIRQGRTDTQYF.

This clonotype showed up many times. The CDR3 here is CASSPEQGNGYTF. CDR3 nucleotides: TGTGCCAGCTCACCCGAACAGGGTAATGGCTACACCTTC. The chain carries TRBV18 and TRBJ1-2, with D maybe TRBD1 (6 bases). CDR3 length: 13 amino acids. V was shortened by 3 bases and J by 6 bases, with 11 bases between the two germline ends. Per germline, CDR1 KGHSH and CDR2 LQKENI.

This sequence joins TRBV20-1 and TRBJ2-7, with a possible D match to TRBD1 (6 bases). This CDR3 is 11 amino acids long. V lost 4 bases and J lost 11, with 15 bases in between. Germline CDR1 reads DFQATT; CDR2 reads SNEGSKA (reference sequence). The CDR3 region has the DNA TGCAGTGCTAATTCAGGGGAGTTCGAGTACTTC. It specifies CSANSGEFEYF.